The rows below give T cell receptor beta chains drawn from one sample of a study of spatial heterogeneity in lung cancer. Each CDR3 protein gets one entry after TCRdb re-called the 5' RACE reads with MiXCR. There are tens of thousands of distinct CDR3 sequences in the sample; about 7% occur only once, and roughly an eighth lies in the top ten. The material was PBMCs, obtained at surgery. Every receptor here comes from a male donor with early-stage non-small cell lung cancer. CDR3s include the opening cysteine and the closing phenylalanine or tryptophan. D genes are given only for firm matches. Clone size is shown for a subset of rows, as once, few, many or a class of expanded clone.

d_gene	j_gene	v_gene	abundance	CDR3nt	CDR3aa
TRBD2	TRBJ2-7	TRBV5-6	many	TGTGCCAGCAGCTTTTTAGGCCTAGCGGGAGTGCGGGAGCAGTACTTC	CASSFLGLAGVREQYF
.	TRBJ2-2	TRBV12-3/TRBV12-4	many	TGTGCCAGCAGCCGGGACTTGGGGAGGACCGGGGAGCTGTTTTTT	CASSRDLGRTGELFF
TRBD2	TRBJ2-5	TRBV3-1	.	TGTGCCAGCAGCCAACCTAGAAGGACTAGCCGGGAGACCCAGTACTTC	CASSQPRRTSRETQYF
.	TRBJ2-1	TRBV28	.	TGTGCCAGCAGTAATCTCGGACTCTCGGGTCCTTCAAGGCAGTTCTTC	CASSNLGLSGPSRQFF
.	TRBJ2-1	TRBV7-7	many	TGTGCTAGCAGCCCACGACAGGTGGGCCAGTTAGGCAATGAGCAGTTCTTC	CASSPRQVGQLGNEQFF
TRBD2	TRBJ2-7	TRBV7-2	.	TGTGCCAGCAGCTTGCCGGGACTAGCAGAGCAGTACTTC	CASSLPGLAEQYF
.	TRBJ2-1	TRBV5-1	many	TGCGCCAGCAGCCCCTCCGGGACTCGGCCCAATGAGCAGTTCTTC	CASSPSGTRPNEQFF
.	TRBJ2-7	TRBV5-1	many	TGCGCCAGCAGCCCAGACGGGGCAATCTACGAGCAGTACTTC	CASSPDGAIYEQYF
.	TRBJ1-1	TRBV7-3	many	TGTGCCAGCAGCGTCAGGGGAGCGGAGAACACTGAAGCTTTCTTT	CASSVRGAENTEAFF
TRBD2	TRBJ2-7	TRBV10-3	many	TGTGCCATCAGTGAGTCAGGGCTAGCGGGAGTTCTCCCGAACGAGCAGTACTTC	CAISESGLAGVLPNEQYF
.	TRBJ1-1	TRBV12-3/TRBV12-4	.	TGTGCCAGCAGTTTACCCGACACTGAAGCTTTCTTT	CASSLPDTEAFF
.	TRBJ2-3	TRBV9	few	TGTGCCAGCAGCGATGGAAGGACAGATACGCAGTATTTT	CASSDGRTDTQYF
.	TRBJ2-1	TRBV7-2	many	TGTGCCAGCAGCGCTAGAGGAGGACAGTACAATGAGCAGTTCTTC	CASSARGGQYNEQFF
TRBD1	TRBJ1-6	TRBV5-1	many	TGCGCCAGTCGGACAGGGGATAATTCACCCCTCCACTTT	CASRTGDNSPLHF
TRBD2	TRBJ2-1	TRBV20-1	.	TGCAGTGCTAGAGATGTCACTAGCGGGGGGGAGGAGCAGTTCTTC	CSARDVTSGGEEQFF
.	TRBJ1-6	TRBV6-6	few	TGTGCCAGCAGCTTCGGAGGGAGCTCCTATAATTCACCCCTCCACTTT	CASSFGGSSYNSPLHF
TRBD1	TRBJ1-4	TRBV28	many	TGTGCCAGCAGTTTAGCGGGACAGGGCGGTGAAAAACTGTTTTTT	CASSLAGQGGEKLFF
TRBD2	TRBJ2-3	TRBV5-1	many	TGCGCCAGCAGCTTGGGCACTAGCGGCTTCACAGATACGCAGTATTTT	CASSLGTSGFTDTQYF
.	TRBJ1-2	TRBV19	.	TGTGCCAGTAGTATAGTACTGTCGGACGGGCGTGGCTACACCTTC	CASSIVLSDGRGYTF
TRBD1	TRBJ1-2	TRBV9	many	TGTGCCAGCAGCCCTTCGACAGGGAACTATGGCTACACCTTC	CASSPSTGNYGYTF
.	TRBJ2-1	TRBV7-9	few	TGTGCCAGCAGCTACGGCGGGGATGAGCAGTTCTTC	CASSYGGDEQFF
.	TRBJ2-3	TRBV6-2/TRBV6-3	.	TGTGCCAGCAGTTCATGGGACCAGGGCATTCTATCGGCCACAGATACGCAGTATTTT	CASSSWDQGILSATDTQYF
.	TRBJ1-1	TRBV5-1	many	TGCGCCAGCAGCGAGAGCGGAGGGGGCACTGAAGCTTTCTTT	CASSESGGGTEAFF
TRBD2	TRBJ2-1	TRBV29-1	.	TGCAGCGTTGATCGGAGTTGGACTAGCGGGAAGGATGAGCAGTTCTTC	CSVDRSWTSGKDEQFF
TRBD1	TRBJ1-5	TRBV5-1	medium-sized	TGCGCCAGCAGCCTCGAGGGACAGGTCCATCAGCCCCAGCATTTT	CASSLEGQVHQPQHF
TRBD1	TRBJ1-6	TRBV20-1	many	TGCAGTGCTACCGGACAGGGGAGGTCACCCCTCCACTTT	CSATGQGRSPLHF
.	TRBJ2-4	TRBV6-2/TRBV6-3	many	TGTGCCAGCAGTTACTCGAGAGCCGCAGTATTAGCCAAAAACATTCAGTACTTC	CASSYSRAAVLAKNIQYF
TRBD1	TRBJ2-4	TRBV6-1	.	TGTGCCAGCAGTGAAGAGGGGACAGGGGTAGCCAAAAACATTCAGTACTTC	CASSEEGTGVAKNIQYF
.	TRBJ1-3	TRBV25-1	few	TGTGCCAGCAGCGGTAAAGTTGGGGTACAGGGTGCTGGAAACACCATATATTTT	CASSGKVGVQGAGNTIYF
TRBD1	TRBJ1-2	TRBV3-1	many	TGTGCCAGCAGCCAAGAAATACAGGGGGCCCTCTATGGCTACACCTTC	CASSQEIQGALYGYTF
.	TRBJ2-7	TRBV7-9	once	TGTGCCAGCAGCGCGGGACAGTCCGGGGAGCAGTACTTC	CASSAGQSGEQYF
.	TRBJ2-2	TRBV11-2	.	TGTGCCAGCAGCTTAATTTCAGCGAACACCGGGGAGCTGTTTTTT	CASSLISANTGELFF
TRBD2	TRBJ2-3	TRBV3-1	many	TGTGCCAGCCTTAGCGGGGGAGGGTCAGATACGCAGTATTTT	CASLSGGGSDTQYF
.	TRBJ1-1	TRBV25-1	few	TGTGCCAGCAGGTGGGACACTGAAGCTTTCTTT	CASRWDTEAFF
.	TRBJ2-7	TRBV5-1	few	TGCGCCAGCAGCTTACCTCAGTTCTACGAGCAGTACTTC	CASSLPQFYEQYF
.	TRBJ1-1	TRBV12-3/TRBV12-4	.	TGTGCCAGCAGTTTGCTCGTCCTAGAGAACACTGAAGCTTTCTTT	CASSLLVLENTEAFF
.	TRBJ2-7	TRBV7-6	many	TGTGCCAGCAGCCCTCGACCGATATCGGGGGAGCAGTACTTC	CASSPRPISGEQYF
.	TRBJ2-5	TRBV19	many	TGTGCCAGTAGTATAGAGGGGACACGGAAAGAGACCCAGTACTTC	CASSIEGTRKETQYF
.	TRBJ2-7	TRBV5-1	few	TGCGCCAGCAGCTTGGGACAGGACCTGGGGGAGCAGTACTTC	CASSLGQDLGEQYF
TRBD2	TRBJ2-1	TRBV11-2	.	TGTGCCACCAAAGCGGGGGCCTCCTACAATGAGCAGTTCTTC	CATKAGASYNEQFF